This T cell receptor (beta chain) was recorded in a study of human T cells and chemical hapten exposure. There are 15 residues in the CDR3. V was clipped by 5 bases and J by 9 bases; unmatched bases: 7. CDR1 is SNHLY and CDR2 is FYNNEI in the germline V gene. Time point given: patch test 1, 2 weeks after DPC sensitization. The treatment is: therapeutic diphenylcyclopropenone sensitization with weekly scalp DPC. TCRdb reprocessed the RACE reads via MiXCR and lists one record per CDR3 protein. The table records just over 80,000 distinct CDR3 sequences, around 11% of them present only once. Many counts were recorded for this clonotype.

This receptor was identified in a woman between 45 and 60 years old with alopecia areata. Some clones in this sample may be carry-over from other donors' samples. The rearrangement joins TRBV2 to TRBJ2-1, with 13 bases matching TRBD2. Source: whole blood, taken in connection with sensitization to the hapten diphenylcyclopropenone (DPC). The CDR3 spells CASSNGLAGAAEQFF. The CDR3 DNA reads TGTGCCAGCAGTAACGGACTAGCGGGAGCAGCTGAGCAGTTCTTC.